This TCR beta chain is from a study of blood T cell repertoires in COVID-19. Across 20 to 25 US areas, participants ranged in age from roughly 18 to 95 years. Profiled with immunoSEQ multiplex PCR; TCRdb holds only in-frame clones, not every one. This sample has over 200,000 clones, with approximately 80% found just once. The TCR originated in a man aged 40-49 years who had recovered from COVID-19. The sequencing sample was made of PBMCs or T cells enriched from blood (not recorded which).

CDR3 bases: TGTGCCAGTACCCTTCAGGGCGCAGGAAACACCATATATTTT. As protein: CASTLQGAGNTIYF. The genes are TRBV19 and TRBJ1-3; possible D gene TRBD1, 5 bases. The CDR3 contains 14 residues. Germline V CDR1 and CDR2: LNHDA, SQIVND (reference sequence). The V end lost 7 bases, the J end lost 4 bases, and 14 bases lay between the germline ends.